This is a list of T cell receptor beta chains from one sample in a study of OX40 agonist ivuxolimab in advanced cancers. The assay was immunoSEQ multiplex PCR, and TCRdb's table has in-frame clones only and misses some. The data contain about 100,000 clones, 75% to 95% of them singletons. Sequencing was performed on CD4+ or CD8+ T cells sorted from blood, taken in a trial of the OX40 agonist ivuxolimab. These receptor sequences come from an adult with an advanced solid tumor such as melanoma, head and neck, liver or kidney cancer. Each CDR3 is given with its conserved first and last residue. The order of the fields is clone size, J gene, D gene, V gene, CDR3 protein, CDR3 DNA. The D gene is left open where the match is weak. Size is stated for part of the rows, as once, few or many counts, or as a class when the clone is expanded.

clone size: -; J gene: TRBJ2-1; D gene: TRBD2; V gene: TRBV7-2; CDR3 protein: CASSLGRGAYNEQFF; CDR3 DNA: TGTGCCAGCAGCTTAGGGCGGGGGGCCTACAATGAGCAGTTCTTC
clone size: -; J gene: TRBJ2-7; D gene: -; V gene: TRBV4-1; CDR3 protein: CASSQGQSTSTTSYEQYF; CDR3 DNA: TGCGCCAGCAGCCAGGGACAATCGACTAGCACTACCTCCTACGAGCAGTACTTC
clone size: -; J gene: TRBJ1-6; D gene: TRBD1; V gene: TRBV6-1; CDR3 protein: CASRVQGARSPLHF; CDR3 DNA: TGTGCCAGCCGGGTGCAGGGGGCTCGATCACCCCTCCACTTT
clone size: -; J gene: TRBJ2-7; D gene: TRBD1; V gene: TRBV5-6; CDR3 protein: CASSTYGQGVVGSYEQYF; CDR3 DNA: TGTGCCAGCAGCACCTACGGACAGGGGGTGGTCGGCTCCTACGAGCAGTACTTC
clone size: few; J gene: TRBJ2-2; D gene: -; V gene: TRBV10-3; CDR3 protein: CAIEQTGELFF; CDR3 DNA: TGTGCCATCGAACAGACCGGGGAGCTGTTTTTT
clone size: -; J gene: TRBJ2-1; D gene: TRBD2; V gene: TRBV27; CDR3 protein: CASSRRLAGNNEQFF; CDR3 DNA: TGTGCCAGCAGTCGTAGACTAGCTGGGAACAATGAGCAGTTCTTC
clone size: -; J gene: TRBJ2-5; D gene: -; V gene: TRBV5-1; CDR3 protein: CASSSLSGVGETQYF; CDR3 DNA: TGCGCCAGCAGCTCTTTATCAGGGGTTGGAGAGACCCAGTACTTC
clone size: -; J gene: TRBJ1-1; D gene: -; V gene: TRBV18; CDR3 protein: CASSPIRGADTEAFF; CDR3 DNA: TGTGCCAGCTCACCAATAAGGGGCGCGGACACTGAAGCTTTCTTT
clone size: -; J gene: TRBJ1-1; D gene: TRBD1; V gene: TRBV6-1; CDR3 protein: CASRDKGAVGTEAFF; CDR3 DNA: TGTGCCAGCAGAGATAAGGGGGCGGTGGGCACTGAAGCTTTCTTT
clone size: -; J gene: TRBJ2-5; D gene: -; V gene: TRBV27; CDR3 protein: CASRLMGQETQYF; CDR3 DNA: TGTGCCAGCCGTTTAATGGGCCAAGAGACCCAGTACTTC
clone size: -; J gene: TRBJ2-7; D gene: -; V gene: TRBV5-6; CDR3 protein: CASSRWGPYEQYF; CDR3 DNA: TGTGCCAGCAGCCGGTGGGGGCCCTACGAGCAGTACTTC
clone size: few; J gene: TRBJ2-7; D gene: -; V gene: TRBV2; CDR3 protein: CASSGTPYEQYF; CDR3 DNA: TGTGCCAGCAGTGGCACGCCCTACGAGCAGTACTTC
clone size: -; J gene: TRBJ2-5; D gene: TRBD2; V gene: TRBV27; CDR3 protein: CASSPGGTQYF; CDR3 DNA: TGTGCCAGCAGTCCGGGGGGGACCCAGTACTTC
clone size: -; J gene: TRBJ2-1; D gene: TRBD2; V gene: TRBV5-1; CDR3 protein: CASSLGGLDNEQFF; CDR3 DNA: TGCGCCAGCAGCTTGGGGGGACTAGACAATGAGCAGTTCTTC
clone size: -; J gene: TRBJ2-3; D gene: -; V gene: TRBV9; CDR3 protein: CASSTLGRSTDTQYF; CDR3 DNA: TGTGCCAGCAGCACCTTAGGACGGAGCACAGATACGCAGTATTTT
clone size: -; J gene: TRBJ2-4; D gene: TRBD1; V gene: TRBV19; CDR3 protein: CASSDRGSGIQYF; CDR3 DNA: TGTGCCAGTAGTGACAGGGGGAGTGGGATTCAGTACTTC
clone size: -; J gene: TRBJ2-2; D gene: -; V gene: TRBV7-2; CDR3 protein: CASSPSVNTGELFF; CDR3 DNA: TGTGCCAGCAGCCCGAGCGTGAACACCGGGGAGCTGTTTTTT
clone size: -; J gene: TRBJ2-1; D gene: -; V gene: TRBV10-1; CDR3 protein: CASSEYRYNEQFF; CDR3 DNA: TGCGCCAGCAGTGAGTACAGGTACAATGAGCAGTTCTTC
clone size: -; J gene: TRBJ2-3; D gene: TRBD2; V gene: TRBV5-1; CDR3 protein: CASSSGATSGGSTDTQYF; CDR3 DNA: TGCGCCAGCAGCTCCGGAGCTACTAGCGGAGGCAGCACAGATACGCAGTATTTT
clone size: -; J gene: TRBJ2-2; D gene: -; V gene: TRBV28; CDR3 protein: CASSRTQTAGGGELFF; CDR3 DNA: TGTGCCAGCAGCCGAACCCAGACAGCTGGGGGCGGGGAGCTGTTTTTT
clone size: -; J gene: TRBJ2-2; D gene: -; V gene: TRBV28; CDR3 protein: CASSLWWSINSPNTGELFF; CDR3 DNA: TGTGCCAGCAGTTTATGGTGGTCCATCAATTCCCCGAACACCGGGGAGCTGTTTTTT
clone size: once; J gene: TRBJ2-2; D gene: -; V gene: TRBV28; CDR3 protein: CASRQPNTGELFF; CDR3 DNA: TGTGCCAGCAGACAACCTAACACCGGGGAGCTGTTTTTT
clone size: -; J gene: TRBJ2-1; D gene: TRBD2; V gene: TRBV4-3; CDR3 protein: CASSQDLAGRYNEQFF; CDR3 DNA: TGCGCCAGCAGCCAAGATCTAGCGGGACGGTACAATGAGCAGTTCTTC
clone size: -; J gene: TRBJ2-5; D gene: TRBD2; V gene: TRBV7-3; CDR3 protein: CASSLGLARGVGETQYF; CDR3 DNA: TGTGCCAGCAGCTTGGGACTAGCGAGAGGGGTAGGAGAGACCCAGTACTTC
clone size: -; J gene: TRBJ1-5; D gene: -; V gene: TRBV28; CDR3 protein: CASSSGAQPQHF; CDR3 DNA: TGTGCCAGCAGTTCAGGGGCTCAGCCCCAGCATTTT
clone size: -; J gene: TRBJ2-5; D gene: TRBD2; V gene: TRBV7-2; CDR3 protein: CASSLALAGGFQETQYF; CDR3 DNA: TGTGCCAGCAGCTTAGCCCTAGCGGGAGGGTTCCAAGAGACCCAGTACTTC
clone size: -; J gene: TRBJ1-6; D gene: TRBD1; V gene: TRBV27; CDR3 protein: CASRIRDRNNSPLHF; CDR3 DNA: TGTGCCAGCAGGATCCGGGACAGAAATAATTCACCCCTCCACTTT
clone size: -; J gene: TRBJ2-5; D gene: -; V gene: TRBV18; CDR3 protein: CASSFDSVRGTQYF; CDR3 DNA: TGTGCCAGCTCCTTCGACTCGGTACGAGGGACCCAGTACTTC
clone size: -; J gene: TRBJ2-3; D gene: TRBD2; V gene: TRBV7-2; CDR3 protein: CASSLESLAGASTDTQYF; CDR3 DNA: TGTGCCAGCAGCTTAGAAAGCTTAGCGGGGGCTAGCACAGATACGCAGTATTTT